The rows below give T cell receptor beta chains drawn from one sample of a study of technical replicates of blood from several donors. TCRdb's copy holds only in-frame clones and misses some; the assay was immunoSEQ multiplex PCR. Of 79,000 or so clones listed, around 90% were seen once; the top ten hold approximately 0.4%. Material: T cells isolated from PBMCs. All receptors derive from a human donor in good health. Both conserved end residues are part of each CDR3. A D gene is named only where the DNA matches it firmly.

D gene,J gene,V gene,CDR3 DNA,CDR3 protein
TRBD2,TRBJ2-5,TRBV6-1,TGTGCCACCAGTAGAGCGGGAGGCCAAGAGACCCAGTACTTC,CATSRAGGQETQYF